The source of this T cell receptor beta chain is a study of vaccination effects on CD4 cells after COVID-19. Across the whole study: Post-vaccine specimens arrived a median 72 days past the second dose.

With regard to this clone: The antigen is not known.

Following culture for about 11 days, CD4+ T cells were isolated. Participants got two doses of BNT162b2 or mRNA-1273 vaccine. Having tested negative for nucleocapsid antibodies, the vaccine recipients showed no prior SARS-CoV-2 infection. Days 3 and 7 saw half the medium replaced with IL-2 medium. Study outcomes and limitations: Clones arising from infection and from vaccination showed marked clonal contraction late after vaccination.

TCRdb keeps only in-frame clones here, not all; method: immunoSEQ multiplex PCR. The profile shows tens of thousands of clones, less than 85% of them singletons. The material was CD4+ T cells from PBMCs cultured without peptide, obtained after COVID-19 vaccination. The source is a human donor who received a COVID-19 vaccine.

CDR3 in amino acids: CAISSSPGPNQPQHF. CDR3 coding DNA: TGTGCCATCAGTAGCTCTCCGGGCCCGAATCAGCCCCAGCATTTT. This chain connects TRBV10-3 to TRBJ1-5; D unclear. Germline CDR1 and CDR2: ENHRY and SYGVKD. Between the trimmed V and J ends, which lost 5 bases and 4 bases, there was a span of 15 bases. The CDR3 contains 15 residues.